The rows below give T cell receptor beta chains drawn from one sample of a study of PD-1 blockade in classical Hodgkin lymphoma. The table came from immunoSEQ multiplex PCR; TCRdb's copy has only in-frame clones and leaves some out. The table includes about 19,000 clones, around 79% detected once. The sample was peripheral blood mononuclear cells (PBMCs), taken before the second cycle of nivolumab. The receptors shown here come from a human donor with classical Hodgkin lymphoma. Each CDR3 is given with its conserved first and last residue. D genes are given only for firm matches. Clone size is stated in some rows and not others, as once, few, many or a class when expanded.

d_gene | j_gene | abundance | v_gene | CDR3aa | CDR3nt
NA | TRBJ2-3 | NA | TRBV6-5 | CATSSTDTQYF | TGTGCCACCTCAAGCACAGATACGCAGTATTTT
NA | TRBJ2-3 | NA | TRBV10-3 | CAISFHRATTDTQYF | TGTGCCATCAGTTTTCATAGAGCCACCACAGATACGCAGTATTTT
NA | TRBJ2-7 | NA | TRBV5-5 | CASSLGGDWSYEQYF | TGTGCCAGCAGCTTGGGGGGTGATTGGTCCTACGAGCAGTACTTC
TRBD1 | TRBJ1-6 | NA | TRBV28 | CASSPRDRGSSYNSPLHF | TGTGCCAGCAGTCCACGGGACAGGGGGAGCTCCTATAATTCACCCCTCCACTTT
NA | TRBJ2-7 | NA | TRBV28 | CASSLHLWAEQYF | TGTGCCAGCAGTCTCCATTTGTGGGCCGAGCAGTACTTC
NA | TRBJ1-5 | NA | TRBV6-6 | CASSLSGLSNQPQHF | TGTGCCAGCAGTCTTTCTGGGCTCAGCAATCAGCCCCAGCATTTT
NA | TRBJ1-2 | NA | TRBV7-3 | CASSACYRQNYGYTF | TGTGCCAGCAGCGCCTGTTACAGACAGAACTATGGCTACACCTTC
TRBD1 | TRBJ2-5 | NA | TRBV19 | CASSIYRGLGETQYF | TGTGCCAGTAGTATTTACAGGGGATTGGGAGAGACCCAGTACTTC
NA | TRBJ2-2 | NA | TRBV11-3 | CASSRRGGGLTNTGELFF | TGTGCCAGCAGCCGAAGAGGCGGGGGCCTAACAAACACCGGGGAGCTGTTTTTT
NA | TRBJ1-5 | NA | TRBV11-2 | CASSLDYSDGRDQPQHF | TGTGCCAGCAGCTTAGACTACAGCGATGGTCGGGATCAGCCCCAGCATTTT
NA | TRBJ1-5 | NA | TRBV27 | CASRLAGVNQPQHF | TGTGCCAGCCGCCTTGCAGGGGTAAATCAGCCCCAGCATTTT
TRBD1 | TRBJ2-1 | NA | TRBV28 | CASSPPRGQEFREQFF | TGTGCCAGCAGCCCCCCCAGGGGGCAAGAATTTAGGGAGCAGTTCTTC
TRBD1 | TRBJ1-5 | once | TRBV28 | CASSGMGQGIQPQHF | TGTGCCAGCAGTGGGATGGGACAGGGGATTCAGCCCCAGCATTTT
TRBD1 | TRBJ1-4 | NA | TRBV6-5 | CASSRETGVLEKLFF | TGTGCCAGCAGCCGTGAGACAGGGGTCCTTGAAAAACTGTTTTTT
TRBD2 | TRBJ2-7 | NA | TRBV19 | CASMTRSGSSYEQYF | TGTGCCAGTATGACCCGGAGCGGGAGTAGTTACGAGCAGTACTTC
NA | TRBJ1-3 | NA | TRBV7-3 | CASSRRGSSGNTIYF | TGTGCCAGCAGCCGACGGGGGAGCTCTGGAAACACCATATATTTT
NA | TRBJ1-5 | once | TRBV6-6 | CASSYVQGNQPQHF | TGTGCCAGCAGTTACGTACAGGGCAATCAGCCCCAGCATTTT
NA | TRBJ1-1 | NA | TRBV7-2 | CASRPTGNTEAFF | TGTGCCAGCAGGCCGACAGGGAACACTGAAGCTTTCTTT
TRBD1 | TRBJ2-1 | NA | TRBV5-1 | CASSFNSGQEYNEQFF | TGCGCCAGCAGCTTTAATTCGGGACAGGAATACAATGAGCAGTTCTTC
NA | TRBJ2-7 | NA | TRBV9 | CASSVGDGPYEQYF | TGTGCCAGCAGCGTAGGGGACGGACCCTACGAGCAGTACTTC
TRBD2 | TRBJ2-5 | NA | TRBV19 | CAAGGQETQYF | TGTGCCGCGGGAGGCCAAGAGACCCAGTACTTC
NA | TRBJ2-7 | NA | TRBV6-5 | CASSYGFAYEQYF | TGTGCCAGCAGTTACGGGTTTGCATACGAGCAGTACTTC
TRBD1 | TRBJ2-4 | NA | TRBV28 | CASGDRDRKNIQYF | TGTGCCAGCGGGGACCGGGACAGAAAAAACATTCAGTACTTC
NA | TRBJ1-5 | NA | TRBV6-1 | CASSEIGGSNQPQHF | TGTGCCAGCAGTGAAATAGGAGGTAGCAATCAGCCCCAGCATTTT
NA | TRBJ1-4 | once | TRBV6-5 | CATGTYEKLFF | TGTGCCACCGGGACCTATGAAAAACTGTTTTTT
NA | TRBJ2-5 | NA | TRBV28 | CASSLYGRNLQETQYF | TGTGCCAGCAGTTTATATGGCAGGAACCTCCAAGAGACCCAGTACTTC
NA | TRBJ1-2 | NA | TRBV19 | CASSPGLNDGYTF | TGTGCCAGTAGTCCCGGCTTAAACGATGGCTACACCTTC
NA | TRBJ1-5 | NA | TRBV4-3 | CASSQRSSAGGNQPQHF | TGCGCCAGCAGCCAAAGGTCGTCCGCGGGGGGCAATCAGCCCCAGCATTTT
TRBD2 | TRBJ2-1 | NA | TRBV15 | CATSRGGPTPGLGYNEQFF | TGTGCCACCAGCAGAGGTGGGCCCACACCGGGACTAGGGTACAATGAGCAGTTCTTC